A single sample is the source of the 27 T cell receptor beta chains below, sequenced in a study of cytomegalovirus exposure and HLA in healthy donors. The primer mix had 60 Vbeta and 13 Jbeta primers. Generated by immunoSEQ multiplex PCR, the TCRdb table keeps only in-frame clones and is missing some. The sample lists more than 95,000 clones; around 10% were seen once. Sequencing was done on a sample of PBMCs. Receptor source: a man between 25 and 39 years old in good health and CMV-seronegative.

This clone has more than one count but fewer than ten. The chain recombines TRBV7-9 with TRBJ2-1; TRBD2 agrees at 10 bases. The CDR3 loop spans 19 amino acids. Germline assignment: CDR1 SEHNR and CDR2 FQNEAQ (reference sequence). After removal of 5 bases from V and 0 bases from J, the junction contained 13 bases not matched to a gene. The CDR3 DNA sequence: TGTGCCAGCAGCCCCAGGACTAGCGGCACTATCCACTCCTACAATGAGCAGTTCTTC. Amino acid sequence: CASSPRTSGTIHSYNEQFF.

The chain links TRBV9 to TRBJ2-3; D perhaps matches TRBD2 (5 bases). The CDR3 loop spans 15 amino acids. V was trimmed by 0 bases and J by 0 bases, leaving 8 bases between them. The germline gives CDR1 SGDLS, CDR2 YYNGEE. Written as DNA, the CDR3 is TGTGCCAGCAGCGTAGACGGGATTAGCACAGATACGCAGTATTTT. It yields the protein CASSVDGISTDTQYF.

The rearrangement uses TRBV19 and TRBJ2-3, with 7 bases identical to TRBD1. The CDR3 totals 15 residues. V was clipped by 10 bases and J by 2 bases; unmatched bases: 12. The germline gives CDR1 LNHDA, CDR2 SQIVND (reference sequence). This chain's CDR3 is CATCKGQQITDTQYF. Written as DNA, the CDR3 is TGTGCCACATGCAAGGGACAGCAAATCACAGATACGCAGTATTTT.

On this clone itself: The sample contains more than one DNA sequence encoding this CDR3. The V and J genes are TRBV4-1 and TRBJ2-5; 7 bases are a match to TRBD1. Trimming took 0 bases from V and 4 from J; bases not matched to a gene: 8. CDR3 length equals 16 residues. Looked up from germline, CDR1 is MGHRA and CDR2 is YSYEKL. The CDR3 nucleotides are TGCGCCAGCAGCCAAGATCCAGGGGGAACGGGAGAGACCCAGTACTTC. It yields the protein CASSQDPGGTGETQYF.

This clone was counted only a few times. The V and J genes are TRBV5-5 and TRBJ2-5, with TRBD1 matching over 9 bases. The CDR3 contains 16 residues. Trimming at V came to 4 bases and at J to 2 bases, leaving 9 bases not matched to a gene. The germline CDR1 and CDR2 sequences are SGHKS and YYEKEE (reference sequence). Written as DNA, the CDR3 is TGTGCCAGCAGCGTAGGCTGGGGGACAGGGCAAGAGACCCAGTACTTC. Translation gives CASSVGWGTGQETQYF.

This clone was found a few times. This chain uses TRBV4-3 with TRBJ2-7; TRBD2 might be the D (6 bases). The CDR3 extends over 13 amino acids. V was cut by 0 bases and J by 4 bases, with 7 bases left in between. The germline V gene has CDR1 LGHNA and CDR2 YSLEER. The CDR3 reads CASSQDSGYEQYF. DNA of the CDR3: TGCGCCAGCAGCCAAGATAGCGGTTACGAGCAGTACTTC.

This clone was detected only a few times. The chain recombines TRBV10-3 with TRBJ2-1; TRBD1 aligns across 9 bases. J was trimmed by 3 bases and V by 10 bases; bases with no gene match: 16. Germline V gives CDR1 ENHRY, CDR2 SYGVKD. CDR3 length equals 17 residues. The CDR3 is CATRSEGQGIIYNEQFF. The CDR3 DNA sequence: TGTGCCACCCGATCGGAAGGACAGGGGATTATCTACAATGAGCAGTTCTTC.

This chain links TRBV19 with TRBJ1-1; maybe TRBD1 (5 bases). Trimming took 4 bases from V and 7 from J, leaving 10 bases between them. CDR1 is LNHDA, CDR2 SQIVND, per germline (reference sequence). The CDR3 totals 12 residues. For the CDR3, the DNA is TGTGCCAGTAGTACCCGGGGGGGTGAAGCTTTCTTT. It translates to CASSTRGGEAFF.

This clone was seen a few times. The rearrangement links TRBV27 to TRBJ1-4; D is unclear. The CDR3 has 17 amino acids. Germline V gene sequence: CDR1 MNHEY, CDR2 SMNVEV (reference sequence). V was cut by 0 bases and J by 4 bases, with 15 bases left in between. The CDR3 DNA is TGTGCCAGCAGTTTATCGATCAGGTCCGCGGGTAATGAAAAACTGTTTTTT. This encodes CASSLSIRSAGNEKLFF.

V is TRBV19 and J is TRBJ2-1; 7 bases align to TRBD1. V shed 3 bases, J shed 8 bases, and the junction held 4 bases outside the gene matches. The germline V gene encodes CDR1 LNHDA and CDR2 SQIVND (reference sequence). This CDR3 comprises 13 residues. The CDR3 spells CASSIAQGYEQFF. CDR3 DNA sequence: TGTGCCAGTAGTATTGCACAGGGGTATGAGCAGTTCTTC.

The chain is built from TRBV19 and TRBJ2-1; TRBD2 is a possible D gene (6 bases). This CDR3 has 15 residues. Germline V gives CDR1 LNHDA, CDR2 SQIVND (reference sequence). Trimming took 4 bases from V and 0 from J, leaving 10 bases between them. The DNA for the CDR3 is TGTGCCAGTAGTAAGACTAGAACCTCCTACAATGAGCAGTTCTTC. Protein sequence: CASSKTRTSYNEQFF.

This clone was found a few times. This chain joins TRBV4-1 and TRBJ2-7; 8 nucleotides align to TRBD1. Looked up from germline, CDR1 is MGHRA and CDR2 is YSYEKL. The CDR3 contains 13 residues. V was clipped by 3 bases and J by 2 bases; unmatched bases: 0. The CDR3 reads CASSQGQAYEQYF. For the CDR3, the DNA is TGCGCCAGCAGCCAGGGACAGGCCTACGAGCAGTACTTC.

In its sample, this clone was seen a few times. Its ends do not fully match the called genes, so a read error is possible. V and J are TRBV27 and TRBJ2-3; TRBD2 matches 9 bases. The CDR3 extends over 19 amino acids. From germline, CDR1 is MNHEY and CDR2 SMNVEV (reference sequence). CDR3 DNA sequence: TGTGCCAGCCGTTTTGTCCTGGGAGGGGCGGGAGGGCCGTCAGATACGCAGTATTTT. It is translated as CASRFVLGGAGGPSDTQYF.

The sample holds a few counts of this clone. The chain carries TRBV2 and TRBJ1-3; TRBD1 matches 7 bases. The germline CDR1 and CDR2 sequences are SNHLY and FYNNEI. This CDR3 region has 14 residues. V was pared by 5 bases and J by 1 base, with 2 bases of the junction left unmatched. CDR3 coding DNA: TGTGCCAGCAGTCTGGGACAGTCTGGAAACACCATATATTTT. This gives the protein CASSLGQSGNTIYF.

V usage is TRBV5-7 and J usage is TRBJ1-3; a weak D match, TRBD1 (5 bases). TRBV5-7 belongs to the ORF category, with a function that is uncertain. V was trimmed by 3 bases and J by 4 bases, leaving 17 bases between them. The CDR3 runs 16 residues. The CDR3 DNA sequence: TGTGCCAGCAGCTCGAAACCCAGGGTGGGCGGAAACACCATATATTTT. It encodes CASSSKPRVGGNTIYF.

This rearrangement joins TRBV28 to TRBJ2-7; weak D call: TRBD1 (6 bases). The CDR3 consists of 12 residues. Trimming pared 8 bases from V and 3 bases from J, leaving 11 bases between. Germline assignment: CDR1 MDHEN and CDR2 SYDVKM. The CDR3 spells CASGDTNYEQYF. The CDR3 bases are TGTGCCAGCGGGGACACTAACTACGAGCAGTACTTC.

This clone turned up a few times. This rearrangement joins TRBV30 to TRBJ2-1; 7 bases match TRBD1. The CDR3 runs to 15 residues. J lost 0 bases, V lost 0 bases, and 2 bases had no gene match. Germline V gives CDR1 GTSNPN, CDR2 SVGIG (reference sequence). CDR3 in DNA: TGTGCCTGGAGTGTCGGGACAGACTCCTACAATGAGCAGTTCTTC. Amino acid sequence: CAWSVGTDSYNEQFF. The full variable domain, completed using reference TRBV30 and TRBJ2-1, is SQTIHQWPATLVQPVGSPLSLECTVEGTSNPNLYWYRQAAGRGLQLLFYSVGIGQISSEVPQNLSASRPQDRQFILSSKKLLLSDSGFYLCAWSVGTDSYNEQFFGPGTRLTVL.

The chain combines TRBV5-1 with TRBJ2-5, with TRBD2 matching 12 bases. The J call may be mistaken, given a closer DNA end match to TRBJ2-7. CDR3 length: 15 residues. The germline V gene encodes CDR1 SGHRS and CDR2 YFSETQ. The CDR3 coding sequence is TGCGCCAGCAGCTTGCTAGCGGGGGGGCGGAACGAGCAGTACTTC. This sequence encodes CASSLLAGGRNEQYF.

The chain recombines TRBV6-1 with TRBJ2-4; D is possibly TRBD2 (6 bases). Per germline, CDR1 MNHNS and CDR2 SASEGT. V lost 6 bases and J lost 1, with 13 bases in between. The length of the CDR3 is 15 residues. The CDR3 loop reads CASSSSAAAKNIQYF. The CDR3 DNA follows: TGTGCCAGCAGCTCTAGCGCCGCGGCCAAAAACATTCAGTACTTC.

This clone was observed a few times. The CDR3 sequence: CASRPGQGTISYEQYF. CDR3 nucleotides: TGCGCCAGCAGGCCGGGACAGGGGACTATCTCCTACGAGCAGTACTTC. The V gene is TRBV5-1, the J gene TRBJ2-7; TRBD1 agrees at 10 bases. This CDR3 has 16 amino acids. CDR1 and CDR2 (germline): SGHRS, YFSETQ. The trim removed 5 bases at V and 0 bases at J, leaving 8 bases unmatched.

This chain uses TRBV13 with TRBJ2-3, with a weak D call TRBD1 (5 bases). Trimming left V 3 bases short and J 1 base short, with 11 bases between. This CDR3 comprises 15 residues. Germline values: CDR1 PRHDT, CDR2 FYEKMQ (reference sequence). The CDR3 DNA follows: TGTGCCAGCAGCTTCAGGGATCGGGGCACAGATACGCAGTATTTT. Protein product: CASSFRDRGTDTQYF.

The sample holds a few counts of this clone. V is TRBV4-1 and J is TRBJ1-6; 7 bases are shared with TRBD1. Germline assignment: CDR1 MGHRA and CDR2 YSYEKL. The V gene end was trimmed by 3 bases and the J gene end by 5 bases; junction bases not matched to a gene: 4. This CDR3 contains 15 residues. CDR3 protein: CASSHRQGDNSPLHF. The CDR3 DNA reads as TGCGCCAGCAGCCACCGACAGGGAGATAATTCACCCCTCCACTTT.

This clone was observed a few times. This chain joins TRBV5-5 and TRBJ2-1; 10 bases match TRBD1. This CDR3 region has 16 residues. Unmatched junction bases numbered 11, after V lost 4 bases and J lost 7 bases. Germline V gene lookup returns CDR1 SGHKS and CDR2 YYEKEE (reference sequence). CDR3 sequence (DNA): TGTGCCAGCAGCGGCCTCCGACAGGGGGCGCGAAATGAGCAGTTCTTC. Its translation: CASSGLRQGARNEQFF.

This clone was seen more than once but under ten times. The chain has TRBV9 and TRBJ2-1; 7 positions agree with TRBD1. CDR1 is SGDLS, CDR2 YYNGEE, per germline. The CDR3 covers 15 residues. Trimming at V came to 1 base and at J to 4 bases, leaving 5 bases not matched to a gene. The CDR3 here is CASSVQGQSYNEQFF. CDR3 nucleotides: TGTGCCAGCAGCGTACAGGGACAGTCTTACAATGAGCAGTTCTTC.

The chain couples TRBV30 to TRBJ2-7; weak D call: TRBD2 (5 bases). CDR3 length: 13 residues. CDR1 and CDR2 (germline): GTSNPN, SVGIG (reference sequence). V was trimmed by 1 base and J by 2 bases, leaving 9 bases between them. The CDR3 nucleotides are TGTGCCTGGAGTGAACTCGGGGCCTACGAGCAGTACTTC. This sequence encodes CAWSELGAYEQYF.

DNA of the CDR3: TGTGCCAGCAGCTTAGGACAGAACACTGAAGCTTTCTTT. This encodes CASSLGQNTEAFF. The chain combines TRBV7-9 with TRBJ1-1; D not resolved. Germline CDR1 reads SEHNR; CDR2 reads FQNEAQ (reference sequence). V was trimmed by 1 base and J by 1 base, leaving 4 bases between them. The CDR3 is made up of 13 amino acids.

This clone was counted between two and nine times. The genes are TRBV30 and TRBJ2-7, with a possible D match to TRBD1 (5 bases). Per the germline V gene, CDR1 is GTSNPN and CDR2 is SVGIG (reference sequence). The V and J ends lost 0 bases and 2 bases respectively, with 11 bases between them. The CDR3 length is 14 residues. This CDR3 reads CAWSVNRRPYEQYF. Here the CDR3 DNA reads TGTGCCTGGAGTGTAAACAGGAGACCCTACGAGCAGTACTTC.